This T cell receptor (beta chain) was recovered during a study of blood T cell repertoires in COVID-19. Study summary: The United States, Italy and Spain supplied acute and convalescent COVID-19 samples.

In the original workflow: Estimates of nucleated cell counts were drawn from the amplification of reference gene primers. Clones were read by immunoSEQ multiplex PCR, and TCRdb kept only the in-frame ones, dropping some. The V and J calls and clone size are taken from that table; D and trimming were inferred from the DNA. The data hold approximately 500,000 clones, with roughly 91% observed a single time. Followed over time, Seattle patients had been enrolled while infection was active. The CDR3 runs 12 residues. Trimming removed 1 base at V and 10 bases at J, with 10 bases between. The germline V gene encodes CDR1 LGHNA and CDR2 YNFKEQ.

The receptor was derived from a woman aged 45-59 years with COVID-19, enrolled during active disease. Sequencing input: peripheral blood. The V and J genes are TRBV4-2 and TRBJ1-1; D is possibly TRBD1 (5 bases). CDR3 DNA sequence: TGTGCCAGCAGCCAAGGGGGCCGAGGAGCTTTCTTT. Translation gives CASSQGGRGAFF.